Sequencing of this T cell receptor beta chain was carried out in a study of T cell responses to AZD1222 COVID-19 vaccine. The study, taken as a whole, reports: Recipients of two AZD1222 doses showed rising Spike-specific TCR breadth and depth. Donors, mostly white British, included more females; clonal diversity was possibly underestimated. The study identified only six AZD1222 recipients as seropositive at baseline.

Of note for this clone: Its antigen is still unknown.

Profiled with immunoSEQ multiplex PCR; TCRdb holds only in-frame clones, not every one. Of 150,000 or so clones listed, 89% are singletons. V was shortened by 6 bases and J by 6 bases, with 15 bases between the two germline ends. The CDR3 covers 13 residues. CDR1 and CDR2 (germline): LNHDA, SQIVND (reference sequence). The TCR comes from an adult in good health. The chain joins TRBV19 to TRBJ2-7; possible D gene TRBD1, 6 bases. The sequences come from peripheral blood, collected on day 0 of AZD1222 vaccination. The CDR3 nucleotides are TGTGCCAGTAGGGCCGGTATGGGGGCCGAGCAGTACTTC. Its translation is CASRAGMGAEQYF.